Here is one T cell receptor (beta chain) with its context. Antigen: not known. CDR3 length equals 14 residues. Germline CDR1 and CDR2: MNHNS and SASEGT. V lost 3 bases and J lost 3, with 8 bases in between. The data belong to a study of shared clonotypes between healthy human individuals. Study-level background: The cohort had two women and a few men, ages 18 to 49.

Sequencing used immunoSEQ multiplex PCR; TCRdb keeps in-frame clones, though not all of them. The sample lists fewer than 3 million clones, approximately 90% occurring once. Study outcomes and limitations: The genetic and exposure-history diversity represented was limited by few donors.

This sequence originates from a man between 18 and 29 years old in good health. Some clones in this sample may be carry-over from other donors' samples. This chain connects TRBV6-1 to TRBJ2-2; no firm D call. Input material: naive CD4+ T cells from PBMCs. Subset meaning: CD45RA+ positively selected. In DNA, the CDR3 is TGTGCCAGCAGTGATTTGCTCGACACCGGGGAGCTGTTTTTT. Protein: CASSDLLDTGELFF.